Below, 13 T cell receptor beta chains from the same sample are listed, as sequenced in a study of CD8+ T cells in alopecia areata. RNA extraction was followed by reverse transcription into cDNA, which acted as the sequencing template. Repertoires were generated with immunoSEQ multiplex PCR, while TCRdb's copy carries only in-frame clones and drops some. This sample carries about 130,000 clones, 58% of them seen once, and the ten largest clones take roughly 6.7%. The specimen comprised CD4+ T cells sorted from blood, sampled at week 0. The receptors come from a human donor with alopecia areata.

J is TRBJ2-5 and V is TRBV4-3, with 10 bases fitting TRBD2. This CDR3 spans 17 amino acids. CDR1 is LGHNA and CDR2 is YSLEER in the germline V gene. The trim removed 0 bases at V and 5 bases at J, leaving 9 bases unmatched. The CDR3 bases are TGCGCCAGCAGCCAAGACGGGAGCGGGGGGGCCGAGGAGACCCAGTACTTC. It yields the protein CASSQDGSGGAEETQYF.

The chain combines TRBV7-6 with TRBJ2-1; TRBD1 agrees at 10 bases. CDR3 length: 17 residues. From germline, CDR1 is SGHVS and CDR2 FNYEAQ. Unmatched junction bases numbered 9, after V lost 5 bases and J lost 2 bases. CDR3 bases: TGTGCCAGCAGCAAATTCCAGACAGGGGGCGCCTACAATGAGCAGTTCTTC. Amino acids: CASSKFQTGGAYNEQFF.

This chain connects TRBV29-1 to TRBJ1-1; 8 nucleotides line up with TRBD1. The junction had 5 bases not matched to a gene; V was cut back by 7 bases and J by 1 base. The CDR3 covers 13 residues. Germline V gives CDR1 SQVTM, CDR2 ANQGSEA. This CDR3 is CSGKTGANTEAFF. CDR3 coding DNA: TGCAGCGGTAAGACAGGGGCGAACACTGAAGCTTTCTTT.

V gene TRBV11-1 combines with J gene TRBJ1-1; no definite D call. Deletions cut 6 bases from V and 1 base from J, with 3 bases between. There are 11 residues in the CDR3. The germline V gene has CDR1 SGHAT and CDR2 FQDESV (reference sequence). The CDR3, as DNA: TGTGCCAGCAGTAGGAACACTGAAGCTTTCTTT. It specifies CASSRNTEAFF.

This clone appeared a few times. This chain connects TRBV5-6 to TRBJ1-1; no clear D gene. This CDR3 has 15 amino acids. Germline V CDR1 and CDR2: SGHDT, YYEEEE. The germline V and J ends were trimmed by 0 bases and 2 bases, with 11 bases remaining between them. Written as DNA, the CDR3 is TGTGCCAGCAGCTTGGTAGGAGGTTCCAACACTGAAGCTTTCTTT. It codes for CASSLVGGSNTEAFF.

This clone has a handful of counts. V and J are TRBV18 and TRBJ1-6, with TRBD1 matching over 8 bases. This CDR3 has 13 amino acids. The germline V gene has CDR1 KGHSH and CDR2 LQKENI. V shed 3 bases, J shed 10 bases, and the junction held 2 bases outside the gene matches. Here the CDR3 DNA reads TGTGCCAGCTCACCGGACAGGGACTCACCCCTCCACTTT. Translating gives CASSPDRDSPLHF.

This clone has just a few counts. The CDR3: CSVDRGNEKLFF. CDR3 DNA sequence: TGCAGCGTGGACAGGGGTAATGAAAAACTGTTTTTT. V gene TRBV29-1 combines with J gene TRBJ1-4; TRBD1 aligns across 9 bases. The CDR3 runs to 12 residues. The V gene end was trimmed by 6 bases and the J gene end by 4 bases; junction bases not matched to a gene: 0. The germline V gene encodes CDR1 SQVTM and CDR2 ANQGSEA.

V is TRBV5-1 and J is TRBJ2-2, with 7 nucleotides matching TRBD1. The CDR3 totals 16 residues. CDR1 is SGHRS and CDR2 is YFSETQ in the germline V gene. The trim removed 4 bases at V and 5 bases at J, leaving 11 bases unmatched. CDR3 DNA: TGCGCCAGCAGCCCAGGACAGGTCCTTGGGACCGGGGAGCTGTTTTTT. It yields the protein CASSPGQVLGTGELFF. Combining the CDR3 with reference TRBV5-1 and TRBJ2-2 gives the whole variable domain KAGVTQTPRYLIKTRGQQVTLSCSPISGHRSVSWYQQTPGQGLQFLFEYFSETQRNKGNFPGRFSGRQFSNSRSEMNVSTLELGDSALYLCASSPGQVLGTGELFFGEGSRLTVL.

The V call is TRBV13, the J call TRBJ1-2; 9 bases agree with TRBD1. The CDR3 spans 16 residues. The trim removed 1 base at V and 6 bases at J, leaving 9 bases unmatched. Germline V gene data show CDR1 as PRHDT and CDR2 as FYEKMQ (reference sequence). CDR3 protein: CASSLDPRTGVHGYTF. CDR3 nucleotides: TGTGCCAGCAGCTTAGACCCAAGGACAGGGGTCCATGGCTACACCTTC.

This clone was picked up a small number of times. This chain uses TRBV6-5 with TRBJ1-2; a possible D gene is TRBD1 (6 bases). V gave up 6 bases and J gave up 3 bases, with 11 bases separating them. In germline, CDR1 is MNHEY, CDR2 SVGAGI. This CDR3 contains 13 residues. For the CDR3, the DNA is TGTGCCAGCAGCCGGGGGGCTGACTATGGCTACACCTTC. Its protein product is CASSRGADYGYTF.

This clone was seen a few times. The rearrangement joins TRBV5-1 to TRBJ1-1; TRBD1 matches at 7 bases. The germline V gene has CDR1 SGHRS and CDR2 YFSETQ. The ends lost 4 bases at V and 8 bases at J; junction bases unmatched: 8. The CDR3 runs 13 residues. The CDR3 sequence is CASSPMDRKEAFF. CDR3 DNA: TGCGCCAGCAGCCCAATGGACAGGAAGGAAGCTTTCTTT.

This clone was observed at least ten times. V is TRBV18 and J is TRBJ2-1, with TRBD1 identical over 8 bases. This CDR3 has 14 amino acids. CDR1 and CDR2 (germline): KGHSH, LQKENI. V trimming: 3 bases; J trimming: 9 bases; junction bases outside the gene matches: 7. CDR3 bases: TGTGCCAGCTCACCGGGACAGGATTATGGTGAGCAGTTCTTC. Translated, it gives CASSPGQDYGEQFF.

This sequence joins TRBV27 and TRBJ1-5; the D gene is possibly TRBD1 (5 bases). Germline values: CDR1 MNHEY, CDR2 SMNVEV (reference sequence). CDR3 size: 15 residues. The V end lost 6 bases, the J end lost 4 bases, and 16 bases lay between the germline ends. This chain's CDR3 is CASRRGGVGNQPQHF. The CDR3 coding sequence is TGTGCCAGCAGGCGGGGAGGGGTGGGAAATCAGCCCCAGCATTTT.